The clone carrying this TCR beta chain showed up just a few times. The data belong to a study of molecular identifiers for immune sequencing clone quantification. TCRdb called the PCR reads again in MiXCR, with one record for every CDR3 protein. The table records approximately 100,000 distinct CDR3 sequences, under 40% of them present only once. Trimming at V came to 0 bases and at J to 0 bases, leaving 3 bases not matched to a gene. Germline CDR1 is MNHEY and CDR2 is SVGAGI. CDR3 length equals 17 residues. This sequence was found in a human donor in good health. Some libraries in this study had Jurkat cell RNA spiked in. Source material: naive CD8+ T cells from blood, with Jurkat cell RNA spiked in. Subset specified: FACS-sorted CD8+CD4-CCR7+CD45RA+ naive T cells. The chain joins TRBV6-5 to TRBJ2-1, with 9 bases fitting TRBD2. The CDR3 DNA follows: TGTGCCAGCAGTTACTCTGCGGGAGGGAGCTCCTACAATGAGCAGTTCTTC. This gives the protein CASSYSAGGSSYNEQFF.